This T cell receptor (beta chain) came from a study of tumor-infiltrating lymphocytes in localized non-small cell lung cancer. Whole-study findings and limits: Technical variation could not be separated from intratumor heterogeneity here. IM1 and IM2 tumors showed no difference in T-cell fraction.

Method: immunoSEQ multiplex PCR; TCRdb's copy keeps in-frame clones and lacks some. Seen here are tens of thousands of clones, about two thirds observed once, and the top ten hold about 6.5%. V was pared by 7 bases and J by 5 bases, with 4 bases of the junction left unmatched. CDR3 length: 13 residues. Germline loops: CDR1 WSHSY, CDR2 SAAADI. Comment on this clone: Its antigen is undetermined.

The chain recombines TRBV10-2 with TRBJ1-5; 8 positions match TRBD1. Material: lung tumor tissue. This TCR derives from a human donor with non-small cell lung cancer. Here the CDR3 DNA reads TGCGCCAGCAAAGGACAGGGTCATCAGCCCCAGCATTTT. It is translated as CASKGQGHQPQHF.